Shown below are 27 T cell receptor beta chains from a single sample sequenced in a study of cytomegalovirus exposure and HLA in healthy donors. PCR used 60 Vbeta primers and 13 Jbeta primers. Method: immunoSEQ multiplex PCR; TCRdb's copy keeps in-frame clones and lacks some. This sample yields over 200,000 clones, of which approximately 82% are seen a single time; over 0.5% belongs to the top ten. Specimen: PBMCs. The receptors derive from a woman aged 40 to 55 in good health and CMV-seronegative.

The V and J genes are TRBV15 and TRBJ2-2; D ambiguous. Trimming left V 0 bases short and J 0 bases short, with 8 bases between. This CDR3 has 16 residues. CDR1 is LNHNV and CDR2 is YYDKDF in the germline V gene (reference sequence). In DNA form, the CDR3 reads TGTGCCACCAGCAGAGATCCCACAGCGAACACCGGGGAGCTGTTTTTT. Translation: CATSRDPTANTGELFF.

This chain links TRBV6-5 with TRBJ1-2; 9 bases map to TRBD1. V trimming: 9 bases; J trimming: 5 bases; junction bases outside the gene matches: 7. Germline lookup yields CDR1 MNHEY and CDR2 SVGAGI. The CDR3 is 13 residues long. CDR3 DNA: TGTGCCAGGGACAGGGGTCTGAGGTATGGCTACACCTTC. Translation: CARDRGLRYGYTF.

The V and J genes are TRBV5-4 and TRBJ2-5, with 7 positions matching TRBD1. The length of the CDR3 is 15 residues. Germline trimming cut 0 bases from V and 5 bases from J; bases unmatched to any gene: 7. Germline CDR1 is SGHNT and CDR2 is YYREEE (reference sequence). The CDR3 loop reads CASSLGQGLWETQYF. CDR3 nucleotide sequence: TGTGCCAGCAGCTTGGGACAGGGCCTTTGGGAGACCCAGTACTTC.

The V call is TRBV7-2, the J call TRBJ1-4; unclear D gene. Looked up from germline, CDR1 is SGHTA and CDR2 is FQGNSA. V dropped 2 bases and J dropped 8 bases, with 18 bases sitting between them. The CDR3 extends over 16 amino acids. The CDR3: CASSLLGSGVREKLFF. CDR3 bases: TGTGCCAGCAGCTTATTAGGGAGCGGGGTGCGGGAAAAACTGTTTTTT.

The rearrangement links TRBV6-5 to TRBJ1-1; D is unclear. The CDR3 is made up of 15 amino acids. The V gene's germline CDR1 is MNHEY and CDR2 SVGAGI. The V end lost 5 bases, the J end lost 0 bases, and 13 bases lay between the germline ends. Here the CDR3 reads CASSPTTPMNTEAFF. The CDR3 DNA sequence: TGTGCCAGCAGTCCAACGACACCGATGAACACTGAAGCTTTCTTT.

The CDR3 DNA reads TGTGCCAGCAGCTTAGCATCTGCAGGGGACTATGGCTACACCTTC. Its translation: CASSLASAGDYGYTF. The rearrangement joins TRBV7-9 to TRBJ1-2; a possible D gene is TRBD1 (6 bases). Trimming stripped 0 bases from V and 3 bases from J, with 11 bases between. Germline CDR1 is SEHNR and CDR2 is FQNEAQ (reference sequence). The CDR3 runs to 15 residues.

The chain employs TRBV15 and TRBJ2-1; TRBD2 is a possible D gene (5 bases). CDR3 size: 15 residues. Germline V CDR1 and CDR2: LNHNV, YYDKDF (reference sequence). The ends were cut back, 1 base at V and 5 bases at J, with 12 bases in the middle. The CDR3 is CATSRVLGRDNEQFF. CDR3 nucleotides: TGTGCCACCAGCAGAGTCCTCGGGCGGGACAATGAGCAGTTCTTC.

The chain uses TRBV9 and TRBJ1-1; tentatively, D is TRBD1 (5 bases). The CDR3 consists of 16 residues. The V gene's germline CDR1 is SGDLS and CDR2 YYNGEE. Trimming took 4 bases from V and 1 from J, leaving 17 bases between them. The CDR3: CASSFYRNTGNTEAFF. CDR3 coding DNA: TGTGCCAGCAGCTTCTACCGGAACACAGGGAACACTGAAGCTTTCTTT.

The rearrangement links TRBV2 to TRBJ2-3; TRBD2 agrees at 9 bases. Germline lookup yields CDR1 SNHLY and CDR2 FYNNEI. CDR3 length equals 17 residues. V was pared by 5 bases and J by 0 bases, with 9 bases of the junction left unmatched. Written as DNA, the CDR3 is TGTGCCAGCAGTTGGGGCCTAGCGGGGATTAGCACAGATACGCAGTATTTT. This encodes CASSWGLAGISTDTQYF.

The rearrangement links TRBV30 to TRBJ1-5, with 7 bases identical to TRBD1. From germline, CDR1 is GTSNPN and CDR2 SVGIG (reference sequence). The V and J ends lost 2 bases and 3 bases, in that order; junction bases with no gene match: 4. This CDR3 has 14 amino acids. The CDR3 loop reads CAWSSGTVNQPQHF. The CDR3 nucleotides are TGTGCCTGGAGTTCCGGGACAGTCAATCAGCCCCAGCATTTT. Drawing the rest from reference TRBV30 and TRBJ1-5, the complete variable domain is SQTIHQWPATLVQPVGSPLSLECTVEGTSNPNLYWYRQAAGRGLQLLFYSVGIGQISSEVPQNLSASRPQDRQFILSSKKLLLSDSGFYLCAWSSGTVNQPQHFGDGTRLSIL.

The chain couples TRBV19 to TRBJ2-3; TRBD1 is a possible D gene (6 bases). Germline CDR1 LNHDA, CDR2 SQIVND (reference sequence). The length of the CDR3 is 14 residues. Trimming shortened V by 4 bases and J by 4 bases, and 12 bases separated the two germline ends. CDR3 in amino acids: CASSTSGVADTQYF. The CDR3 nucleotides are TGTGCCAGTAGTACGTCAGGGGTCGCAGATACGCAGTATTTT.

The genes are TRBV28 and TRBJ1-5; 10 nucleotides line up with TRBD1. The V gene end was trimmed by 8 bases and the J gene end by 5 bases; junction bases not matched to a gene: 12. The CDR3 extends over 16 amino acids. Germline CDR1 is MDHEN and CDR2 is SYDVKM. CDR3 sequence reads: CASGGTGQGWDQPQHF. The CDR3 region has the DNA TGTGCCAGCGGTGGGACGGGACAGGGGTGGGATCAGCCCCAGCATTTT.

Details on this clone: The junction departs from germline at one end; a sequencing error may be responsible. This chain connects TRBV2 to TRBJ2-7; 9 bases line up with TRBD1. There are 13 residues in the CDR3. CDR1 and CDR2 from the germline V gene are SNHLY and FYNNEI. DNA of the CDR3: TGTGCCAGCAGTACCAGAGACAGGGGGAATTTAGAATTC. Its translation: CASSTRDRGNLEF.

J is TRBJ2-1 and V is TRBV11-2; 11 bases are shared with TRBD1. V lost 5 bases to trimming and J lost 6 bases; unmatched junction nucleotides: 6. CDR3 size: 15 residues. Germline V lookup: CDR1 SGHAT, CDR2 FQNNGV. CDR3 nucleotides: TGTGCCAGCAGCCGAATGGGACAGGGGGGCAATGAGCAGTTCTTC. It is translated as CASSRMGQGGNEQFF.

The J gene is TRBJ1-2, the V gene TRBV27, with 7 bases lining up with TRBD1. J was trimmed by 3 bases and V by 5 bases; bases with no gene match: 12. CDR1 MNHEY and CDR2 SMNVEV come from the germline V gene (reference sequence). There are 16 residues in the CDR3. CDR3 in DNA: TGTGCCAGCAGTCCAATACCGGGACAGAAGTACTATGGCTACACCTTC. It is translated as CASSPIPGQKYYGYTF.

The CDR3: CASSFLPGAKNIQYF. The DNA for the CDR3 is TGTGCCAGCAGCTTCTTACCAGGGGCCAAAAACATTCAGTACTTC. This chain links TRBV5-5 with TRBJ2-4; a weak D match, TRBD1 (5 bases). The CDR3 extends over 15 amino acids. CDR1 is SGHKS, CDR2 YYEKEE, per germline (reference sequence). Deletions cut 2 bases from V and 1 base from J, with 10 bases between.

A few counts support this clone. The V call is TRBV5-1, the J call TRBJ1-4; the D gene is possibly TRBD1 (5 bases). V shed 0 bases and J shed 3 bases, with 6 bases lying between them. Germline V gene sequence: CDR1 SGHRS, CDR2 YFSETQ. The CDR3 sequence is 14 residues long. CDR3 region: CASSLGQSNEKLFF. For the CDR3, the DNA is TGCGCCAGCAGCTTGGGACAGTCTAATGAAAAACTGTTTTTT. The complete variable domain, with remaining parts taken from reference TRBV5-1 and TRBJ1-4, reads KAGVTQTPRYLIKTRGQQVTLSCSPISGHRSVSWYQQTPGQGLQFLFEYFSETQRNKGNFPGRFSGRQFSNSRSEMNVSTLELGDSALYLCASSLGQSNEKLFFGSGTQLSVL.

The rearrangement uses TRBV2 and TRBJ1-3; possibly TRBD1 for D (6 bases). The CDR3 has 14 residues. The ends were cut back, 10 bases at V and 2 bases at J, with 15 bases in the middle. CDR1 is SNHLY and CDR2 is FYNNEI in the germline V gene. DNA of the CDR3: TGTGCCACCCAACTAGGGGGGGCTGGAAACACCATATATTTT. It codes for CATQLGGAGNTIYF.

The chain couples TRBV12-5 to TRBJ1-1, with 9 bases matching TRBD1. The V gene end was trimmed by 6 bases and the J gene end by 3 bases; junction bases not matched to a gene: 8. The CDR3 runs 15 residues. Germline V CDR1 and CDR2: LGHNT, FRNRAP. The CDR3 here is CASGIQTGGHTEAFF. The CDR3, as DNA: TGTGCTAGTGGAATACAGACAGGGGGACACACTGAAGCTTTCTTT.

This clone was observed a few times. V gene TRBV7-2 combines with J gene TRBJ2-1; possible D gene TRBD2, 7 bases. Trimming left V 1 base short and J 5 bases short, with 12 bases between. CDR1 and CDR2 (germline): SGHTA, FQGNSA. The CDR3 has 15 amino acids. CDR3 coding DNA: TGTGCCAGCAGCTTAGGGGCGGGGGCTAACAATGAGCAGTTCTTC. This encodes CASSLGAGANNEQFF.

This chain uses TRBV7-9 with TRBJ2-1; no reliable D call. The CDR3 totals 12 residues. V was pared by 0 bases and J by 10 bases, with 7 bases between. Germline V gene lookup returns CDR1 SEHNR and CDR2 FQNEAQ (reference sequence). As DNA, the CDR3 is TGTGCCAGCAGCTTAGCGCTCAGGGAGCAGTTCTTC. Protein product: CASSLALREQFF.

The rearrangement uses TRBV6-5 and TRBJ2-1; D call uncertain. Per germline, CDR1 MNHEY and CDR2 SVGAGI. V lost 2 bases to trimming and J lost 5 bases, with 7 bases between them. This CDR3 region has 13 residues. CDR3 DNA sequence: TGTGCCAGCAGTTACGCAGGTCACAATGAGCAGTTCTTC. Translated, it gives CASSYAGHNEQFF.

V and J are TRBV9 and TRBJ1-2; no clear D gene. The CDR3 contains 13 residues. Germline V CDR1 and CDR2: SGDLS, YYNGEE. V gave up 0 bases and J gave up 8 bases, with 11 bases separating them. This CDR3 is CASSVVYQVGYTF. The CDR3 region has the DNA TGTGCCAGCAGCGTAGTATACCAGGTCGGCTACACCTTC.

The chain joins TRBV9 to TRBJ2-2; 9 positions agree with TRBD2. V shed 4 bases, J shed 4 bases, and the junction held 8 bases outside the gene matches. This CDR3 comprises 16 residues. Germline CDR1 reads SGDLS; CDR2 reads YYNGEE. The CDR3 DNA sequence: TGTGCCAGCAGCCCGATAGCGGGGGAAATCACCGGGGAGCTGTTTTTT. This translates into CASSPIAGEITGELFF.

V is TRBV2 and J is TRBJ2-5, with 7 bases aligning to TRBD1. The germline CDR1 and CDR2 sequences are SNHLY and FYNNEI. This CDR3 has 14 amino acids. V dropped 7 bases and J dropped 3; count of bases not matched to a gene: 8. The CDR3 loop is CASTRQGLEETQYF. CDR3 in DNA: TGTGCCAGCACCAGACAGGGCCTGGAAGAGACCCAGTACTTC.

Worth noting for this clone: A read error may produce the germline difference seen at one junction end. The V and J genes are TRBV11-2 and TRBJ2-7, with D maybe TRBD2 (5 bases). The CDR3 is 17 amino acids. Per the germline V gene, CDR1 is SGHAT and CDR2 is FQNNGV. The CDR3: CASSLVIHPGLSYEQYF. The CDR3 bases are TGTGCCAGCAGTTTAGTTATCCACCCTGGACTCTCCTACGAGCAGTACTTC.

The V call is TRBV6-1, the J call TRBJ2-1; possible D gene TRBD2, 5 bases. Deletions cut 5 bases from V and 4 bases from J, with 15 bases between. The CDR3 extends over 15 amino acids. The germline CDR1 and CDR2 sequences are MNHNS and SASEGT. The CDR3 is CASSIRTPLYNEQFF. The DNA for the CDR3 is TGTGCCAGCAGTATTAGGACTCCCCTTTACAATGAGCAGTTCTTC.